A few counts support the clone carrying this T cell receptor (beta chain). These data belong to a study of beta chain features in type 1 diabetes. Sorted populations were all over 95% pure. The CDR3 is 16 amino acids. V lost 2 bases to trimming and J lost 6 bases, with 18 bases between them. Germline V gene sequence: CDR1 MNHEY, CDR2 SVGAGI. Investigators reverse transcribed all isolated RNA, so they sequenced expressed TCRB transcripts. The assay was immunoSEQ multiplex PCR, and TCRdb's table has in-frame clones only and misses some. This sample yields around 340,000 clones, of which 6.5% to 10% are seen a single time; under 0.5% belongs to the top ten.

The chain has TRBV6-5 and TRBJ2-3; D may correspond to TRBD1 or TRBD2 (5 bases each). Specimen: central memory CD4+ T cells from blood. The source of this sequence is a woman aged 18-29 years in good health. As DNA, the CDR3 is TGTGCCAGCAGTTACGGGACCGGGAACCTCCCCGATACGCAGTATTTT. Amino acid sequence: CASSYGTGNLPDTQYF.